One and the same sample provided the 31 T cell receptor beta chains below, sequenced in a study of blood T cell repertoires in COVID-19 (dated by TCRdb to about 2020). Receptor libraries were prepared by the immunoSEQ multiplex PCR assay. The source is immuneACCESS, and TCRdb retained only in-frame sequences with V and J called. Part of the clones is not carried over; for the studies checked, unresolved V genes explain less than half of this, and the remainder is unexplained. The sample table shows about 190,000 clones, and around 80% are seen once. 6% to 8.5% of the sample is taken by the ten largest. The specimen was peripheral blood. Source of these receptors: a man aged 60 to 69 with acute or convalescent COVID-19.

This chain connects TRBV3-1 (or the pseudogene TRBV3-2) to TRBJ2-1; TRBD2 matches 10 bases. CDR1 LGHDT and CDR2 YNNKEL come from the germline V gene (reference sequence). V shed 0 bases and J 5 bases; nucleotides not matched to a gene: 4. CDR3 length: 16 amino acids. CDR3 bases: TGTGCCAGCAGCCAAGAAATGAGCGGGGGGGACAATGAGCAGTTCTTC. Protein: CASSQEMSGGDNEQFF.

The CDR3 protein is CASSLGGDQPQHF. In DNA, the CDR3 is TGTGCCAGCAGTCTCGGGGGAGATCAGCCCCAGCATTTT. This sequence joins TRBV6-5 and TRBJ1-5, with D perhaps matching TRBD1 (5 bases). V gave up 5 bases and J gave up 5 bases, with 10 bases separating them. The CDR3 extends over 13 amino acids. Germline CDR1 and CDR2: MNHEY and SVGAGI.

The chain links TRBV11-2 to TRBJ1-5; 10 nucleotides agree with TRBD1. Germline V lookup: CDR1 SGHAT, CDR2 FQNNGV. This CDR3 spans 14 amino acids. The V segment lost 5 bases and the J segment 8 bases; nucleotides outside the gene matches: 6. CDR3 DNA sequence: TGTGCCAGCAGCACGGGACAGGGGTTAGAGCCCCAGCATTTT. This gives the protein CASSTGQGLEPQHF.

The genes are TRBV6-5 and TRBJ1-5; maybe TRBD1 (5 bases). V gave up 6 bases and J gave up 0 bases, with 12 bases separating them. Germline values: CDR1 MNHEY, CDR2 SVGAGI. This CDR3 spans 15 amino acids. CDR3 amino acids: CASRHQGYSNQPQHF. The CDR3, as DNA: TGTGCCAGCAGGCATCAGGGTTATAGCAATCAGCCCCAGCATTTT.

This clone was recorded a few times. This rearrangement joins TRBV15 to TRBJ2-7, with D perhaps matching TRBD1 (6 bases). Germline CDR1 and CDR2: LNHNV and YYDKDF (reference sequence). Trimming shortened V by 3 bases and J by 6 bases, and 15 bases separated the two germline ends. The CDR3 length is 14 residues. CDR3 coding DNA: TGTGCCACCAGCAGCCAGGGGAAGGTTGGCGAGCAGTACTTC. Translation: CATSSQGKVGEQYF.

The chain recombines TRBV5-4 with TRBJ2-1; 8 bases agree with TRBD2. The junction had 6 bases not matched to a gene; V was cut back by 0 bases and J by 10 bases. CDR1 is SGHNT and CDR2 is YYREEE in the germline V gene (reference sequence). The CDR3 spans 14 residues. The CDR3 is CASSLVAGSEEQFF. The CDR3 DNA reads as TGTGCCAGCAGCTTGGTAGCGGGATCGGAGGAGCAGTTCTTC.

V is TRBV25-1 and J is TRBJ1-2; D gene unclear. CDR3 size: 12 residues. Germline-derived CDR1 and CDR2 are MGHDK and SYGVNS. V was pared by 3 bases and J by 6 bases, with 8 bases between. For the CDR3, the DNA is TGTGCCAGCAGTGAGTACGGTGATGGCTACACCTTC. Translation: CASSEYGDGYTF.

This clone was recorded many times. V is TRBV7-2 and J is TRBJ2-7, with 7 bases that match TRBD2. The CDR3 is 14 amino acids. Per the germline V gene, CDR1 is SGHTA and CDR2 is FQGNSA. The V gene end was trimmed by 3 bases and the J gene end by 2 bases; junction bases not matched to a gene: 4. The CDR3 DNA sequence: TGTGCCAGCAGCTTCGGGACTAACACCTACGAGCAGTACTTC. This gives the protein CASSFGTNTYEQYF.

The chain employs TRBV12-5 and TRBJ1-5; D is perhaps TRBD1 (5 bases). CDR3 length equals 15 residues. Germline-derived CDR1 and CDR2 are LGHNT and FRNRAP. Trimming stripped 1 base from V and 2 bases from J, with 9 bases between. CDR3 coding DNA: TGTGCTAGTGGTTTGGACCGACAGCGCAATCAGCCCCAGCATTTT. This encodes CASGLDRQRNQPQHF.

This clone was seen at least ten times. This chain uses TRBV3-1 (or the pseudogene TRBV3-2) with TRBJ2-3; possibly TRBD2 for D (6 bases). Germline-derived CDR1 and CDR2 are LGHDT and YNNKEL (reference sequence). The CDR3 is 15 residues long. V lost 5 bases, J lost 3 bases, and 15 bases lay in between. The CDR3 sequence is CASSIRLGRTDTQYF. The CDR3 region has the DNA TGTGCCAGCAGCATCCGACTAGGACGAACAGATACGCAGTATTTT.

The chain combines TRBV9 with TRBJ1-3; TRBD1 matches 7 bases. The CDR3 extends over 14 amino acids. The V gene end was trimmed by 3 bases and the J gene end by 2 bases; junction bases not matched to a gene: 2. The germline V gene has CDR1 SGDLS and CDR2 YYNGEE. The CDR3 region is CASSADRAGNTIYF. The CDR3 DNA sequence: TGTGCCAGCAGCGCAGACAGGGCTGGAAACACCATATATTTT.

This clone occurred once. The chain uses TRBV5-5 and TRBJ2-1, with 13 positions matching TRBD2. The V segment lost 2 bases and the J segment 12 bases; nucleotides outside the gene matches: 5. Germline CDR1 reads SGHKS; CDR2 reads YYEKEE (reference sequence). This CDR3 spans 14 amino acids. The DNA for the CDR3 is TGTGCCAGCAGCTTACTAGCGGGGGGGCCTTGGCAGTTCTTC. Its protein is CASSLLAGGPWQFF.

J is TRBJ2-2 and V is TRBV15, with 9 bases matching TRBD1. CDR1 and CDR2 from the germline V gene are LNHNV and YYDKDF (reference sequence). There are 17 residues in the CDR3. After removal of 0 bases from V and 3 bases from J, the junction contained 5 bases not matched to a gene. DNA of the CDR3: TGTGCCACCAGCAGAGATCGGGACAGGGCCGACACCGGGGAGCTGTTTTTT. Translated, it gives CATSRDRDRADTGELFF.

This clone came up a few times. The chain recombines TRBV7-8 with TRBJ2-7, with 7 bases matching TRBD2. The CDR3 spans 14 residues. Germline V gives CDR1 SGHVS, CDR2 FQNEAQ. The trim removed 3 bases at V and 2 bases at J, leaving 4 bases unmatched. CDR3 in amino acids: CASSFTSVTYEQYF. DNA for the CDR3: TGTGCCAGCAGCTTTACTAGCGTTACCTACGAGCAGTACTTC.

This clone was detected only a few times. The chain couples TRBV4-1 to TRBJ2-2; a weak D match, TRBD2 (6 bases). CDR1 and CDR2 (germline): MGHRA, YSYEKL. V was trimmed by 1 base and J by 3 bases, leaving 12 bases between them. This CDR3 is 16 amino acids long. The chain's CDR3 is CASSQGRLGDTGELFF. CDR3 in DNA: TGCGCCAGCAGCCAAGGGAGACTAGGAGACACCGGGGAGCTGTTTTTT.

The rearrangement uses TRBV7-2 and TRBJ1-2, with a weak D call TRBD1 (5 bases). V was pared by 4 bases and J by 2 bases, with 8 bases between. Germline-derived CDR1 and CDR2 are SGHTA and FQGNSA. CDR3 length: 13 amino acids. The CDR3 spells CASSSGINYGYTF. The DNA for the CDR3 is TGTGCCAGCAGCTCAGGGATAAACTATGGCTACACCTTC.

The rearrangement joins TRBV7-2 to TRBJ2-2; 11 bases align to TRBD1. The CDR3 covers 17 residues. Germline values: CDR1 SGHTA, CDR2 FQGNSA. With V trimmed by 5 bases and J by 3 bases, 8 bases remained unmatched. CDR3 sequence reads: CASSARTGGLHTGELFF. The CDR3 DNA reads as TGTGCCAGCAGCGCCAGGACAGGGGGCTTGCACACCGGGGAGCTGTTTTTT.

V is TRBV7-3 and J is TRBJ2-3; 7 bases fit TRBD2. Germline V gene sequence: CDR1 SGHTA, CDR2 FQGTGA. V lost 0 bases, J lost 0 bases, and 12 bases stayed unmatched. This CDR3 region has 19 residues. As DNA, the CDR3 is TGTGCCAGCAGCTTAACTTACGGCGGGAGACGGTTTAGCACAGATACGCAGTATTTT. Residues: CASSLTYGGRRFSTDTQYF.

This sequence joins TRBV6-2 or TRBV6-3 and TRBJ1-6; D call uncertain. The CDR3 is 12 residues long. Germline V CDR1 and CDR2: MNHEY, SVGEGT. V lost 6 bases to trimming and J lost 8 bases, with 8 bases between them. This chain's CDR3 is CASSLGDSPLHF. The CDR3 DNA reads TGTGCCAGCAGCCTTGGAGATTCACCCCTCCACTTT.

About this clone itself: This could be a read error, since a much larger clone is one nucleotide away. This chain joins TRBV7-9 and TRBJ2-7, with a weak D call TRBD2 (7 bases). The CDR3 covers 17 residues. The germline CDR1 and CDR2 sequences are SEHNR and FQNEAQ (reference sequence). The CDR3 loop is CAGSSQSTQGGVYEQYF. In DNA form, the CDR3 reads TGTGCCGGCAGCTCCCAGAGCACCCAAGGGGGGGTATACGAGCAGTACTTC.

The CDR3 region is CASSPGRGGPTDTQYF. The CDR3 bases are TGCGCCAGCAGCCCTGGACGGGGGGGCCCTACAGATACGCAGTATTTT. The chain links TRBV5-1 to TRBJ2-3, with TRBD2 matching over 8 bases. Germline lookup yields CDR1 SGHRS and CDR2 YFSETQ. The trim removed 4 bases at V and 3 bases at J, leaving 10 bases unmatched. The CDR3 consists of 16 residues.

This clone was recorded only once. The gene calls are TRBV2 and TRBJ2-1; TRBD2 aligns across 14 bases. V gave up 5 bases and J gave up 4 bases; unmatched junction bases: 7. CDR3 length: 17 residues. Germline V CDR1 and CDR2: SNHLY, FYNNEI. The CDR3 DNA is TGTGCCAGCAGTTGGACTAGCGGGGGGCATCTATACAATGAGCAGTTCTTC. This encodes CASSWTSGGHLYNEQFF.

The chain carries TRBV19 and TRBJ2-1, with 8 bases lining up with TRBD2. J gave up 1 base and V 5 bases, and 7 bases lay outside the gene matches. There are 16 residues in the CDR3. Germline assignment: CDR1 LNHDA and CDR2 SQIVND (reference sequence). The CDR3 reads CASSLSGSRSYNEQFF. CDR3 sequence (DNA): TGTGCCAGTAGTCTAAGCGGGAGTCGATCCTACAATGAGCAGTTCTTC. Drawing the rest from reference TRBV19 and TRBJ2-1, the complete variable domain is DGGITQSPKYLFRKEGQNVTLSCEQNLNHDAMYWYRQDPGQGLRLIYYSQIVNDFQKGDIAEGYSVSREKKESFPLTVTSAQKNPTAFYLCASSLSGSRSYNEQFFGPGTRLTVL.

The chain has TRBV14 and TRBJ1-2; D gene ambiguous. The CDR3 sequence is 15 residues long. V was pared by 3 bases and J by 3 bases, with 14 bases between. Germline V gene sequence: CDR1 SGHDN, CDR2 FVKESK. CDR3 nucleotides: TGTGCCAGCAGCCAGTTAGGACTGGACGACTATGGCTACACCTTC. Protein product: CASSQLGLDDYGYTF.

The V call is TRBV10-1, the J call TRBJ2-7; D may be TRBD1 (7 bases). V was cut by 6 bases and J by 2 bases, with 23 bases left in between. The CDR3 runs 17 residues. Per germline, CDR1 WNHNN and CDR2 SYGVQD (reference sequence). CDR3 region: CASSPGGTRWGAYEQYF. CDR3 DNA sequence: TGCGCCAGCAGCCCAGGGGGGACCCGGTGGGGGGCCTACGAGCAGTACTTC.

The chain recombines TRBV19 with TRBJ1-6; tentatively, D is TRBD1 (5 bases). The germline V gene encodes CDR1 LNHDA and CDR2 SQIVND (reference sequence). V lost 3 bases, J lost 6 bases, and 9 bases lay in between. This CDR3 is 14 amino acids long. CDR3 in amino acids: CASSMGDSNSPLHF. The CDR3 region has the DNA TGTGCCAGTAGTATGGGTGACAGTAATTCACCCCTCCACTTT.

The chain couples TRBV11-2 to TRBJ2-1, with 8 bases matching TRBD2. Germline V gene data show CDR1 as SGHAT and CDR2 as FQNNGV. The CDR3 runs 16 residues. V lost 0 bases, J lost 10 bases, and 11 bases stayed unmatched. CDR3 DNA: TGTGCCAGCAGCTTAGACCCCGGCGGGAGCGGGGGAGAGCAGTTCTTC. Translating it yields CASSLDPGGSGGEQFF.

This clone is a singleton in its sample. V and J are TRBV10-3 and TRBJ2-3; perhaps TRBD2 as D (7 bases). Germline V gene data show CDR1 as ENHRY and CDR2 as SYGVKD. The CDR3 is 14 residues long. V lost 11 bases and J 1 base, leaving 16 bases between the germline ends. CDR3: CASRGGGRTDTQYF. The CDR3 DNA is TGTGCCTCCCGAGGCGGGGGCCGCACAGATACGCAGTATTTT.

V gene TRBV5-1 combines with J gene TRBJ2-3, with 9 positions matching TRBD2. The J segment lost 4 bases and the V segment lost 0 bases, leaving 9 bases of the junction unmatched. CDR3 length equals 17 residues. The germline V gene encodes CDR1 SGHRS and CDR2 YFSETQ. The CDR3 spells CASSLGVGGGAADTQYF. The CDR3 DNA follows: TGCGCCAGCAGCTTGGGTGTCGGCGGGGGGGCCGCAGATACGCAGTATTTT. The variable domain in full, with the rest retrieved from reference TRBV5-1 and TRBJ2-3, is KAGVTQTPRYLIKTRGQQVTLSCSPISGHRSVSWYQQTPGQGLQFLFEYFSETQRNKGNFPGRFSGRQFSNSRSEMNVSTLELGDSALYLCASSLGVGGGAADTQYFGPGTRLTVL.

This sequence joins TRBV12-3 or TRBV12-4 and TRBJ2-5; no clear D gene. The CDR3 length is 11 residues. Between the trimmed V and J ends, which lost 2 bases and 6 bases, there was a span of 4 bases. CDR3 nucleotides: TGTGCCAGCAGTTTATCAAAGACCCAGTACTTC. As protein: CASSLSKTQYF.

The chain has TRBV19 and TRBJ1-3; 7 bases map to TRBD1. Germline loops: CDR1 LNHDA, CDR2 SQIVND (reference sequence). The V segment lost 1 base and the J segment 3 bases; nucleotides outside the gene matches: 6. The CDR3 consists of 16 residues. The CDR3, as DNA: TGTGCCAGTAGTATAGCCCCCACAGGGGTTGGAAACACCATATATTTT. Translated: CASSIAPTGVGNTIYF.